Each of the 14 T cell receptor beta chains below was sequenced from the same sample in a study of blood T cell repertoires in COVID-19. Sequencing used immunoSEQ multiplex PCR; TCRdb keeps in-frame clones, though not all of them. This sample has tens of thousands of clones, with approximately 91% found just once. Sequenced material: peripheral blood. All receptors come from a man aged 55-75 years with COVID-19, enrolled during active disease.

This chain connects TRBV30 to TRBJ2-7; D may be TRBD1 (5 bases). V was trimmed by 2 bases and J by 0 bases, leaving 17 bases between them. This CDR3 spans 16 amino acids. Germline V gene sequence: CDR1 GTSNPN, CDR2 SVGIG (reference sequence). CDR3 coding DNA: TGTGCCTGGAGTTTGGGCTTACAGGTTAGCTCCTACGAGCAGTACTTC. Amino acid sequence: CAWSLGLQVSSYEQYF.

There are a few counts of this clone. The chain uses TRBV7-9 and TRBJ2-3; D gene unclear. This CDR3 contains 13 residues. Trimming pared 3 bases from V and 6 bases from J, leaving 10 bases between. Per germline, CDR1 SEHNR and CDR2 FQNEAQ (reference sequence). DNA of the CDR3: TGTGCCAGCAGCTTGCCGGGTGGGGATACGCAGTATTTT. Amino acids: CASSLPGGDTQYF.

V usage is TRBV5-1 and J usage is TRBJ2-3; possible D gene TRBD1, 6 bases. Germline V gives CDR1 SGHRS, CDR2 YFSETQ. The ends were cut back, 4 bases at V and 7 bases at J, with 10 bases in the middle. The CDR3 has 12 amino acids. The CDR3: CASSPRGYTQYF. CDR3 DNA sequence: TGCGCCAGCAGCCCCAGGGGATATACGCAGTATTTT. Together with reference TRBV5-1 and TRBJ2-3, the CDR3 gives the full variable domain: KAGVTQTPRYLIKTRGQQVTLSCSPISGHRSVSWYQQTPGQGLQFLFEYFSETQRNKGNFPGRFSGRQFSNSRSEMNVSTLELGDSALYLCASSPRGYTQYFGPGTRLTVL.

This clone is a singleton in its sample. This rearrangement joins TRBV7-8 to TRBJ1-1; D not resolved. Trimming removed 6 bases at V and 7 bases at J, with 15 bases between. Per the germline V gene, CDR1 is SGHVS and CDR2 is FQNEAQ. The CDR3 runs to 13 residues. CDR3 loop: CASSRPGIGEAFF. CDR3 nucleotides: TGTGCCAGCAGTCGACCCGGTATCGGTGAAGCTTTCTTT.

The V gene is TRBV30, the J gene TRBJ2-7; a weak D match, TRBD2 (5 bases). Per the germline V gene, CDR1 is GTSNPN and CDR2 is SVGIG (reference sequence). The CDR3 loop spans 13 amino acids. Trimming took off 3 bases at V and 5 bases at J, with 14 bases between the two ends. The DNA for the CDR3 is TGTGCCTGGAGCAGCGGACGCTTACACGAGCAGTACTTC. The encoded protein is CAWSSGRLHEQYF.

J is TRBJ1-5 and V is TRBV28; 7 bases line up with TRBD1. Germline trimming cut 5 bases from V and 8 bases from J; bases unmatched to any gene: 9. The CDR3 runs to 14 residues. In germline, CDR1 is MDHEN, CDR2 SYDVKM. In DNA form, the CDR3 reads TGTGCCAGCAGTCCGTATGACAGGGAAAAGCCCCAGCATTTT. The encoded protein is CASSPYDREKPQHF.

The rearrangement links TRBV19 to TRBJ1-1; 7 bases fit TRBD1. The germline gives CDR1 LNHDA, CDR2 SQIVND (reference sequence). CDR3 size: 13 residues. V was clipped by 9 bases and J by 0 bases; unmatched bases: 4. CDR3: CASTDRVNTEAFF. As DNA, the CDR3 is TGTGCCAGCACAGACAGGGTGAACACTGAAGCTTTCTTT.

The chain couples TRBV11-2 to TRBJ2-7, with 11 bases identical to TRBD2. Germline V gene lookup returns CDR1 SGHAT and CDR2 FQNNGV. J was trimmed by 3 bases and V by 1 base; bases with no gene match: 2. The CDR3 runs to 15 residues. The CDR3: CASSLGGTSGYEQYF. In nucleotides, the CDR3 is TGTGCCAGCAGCTTAGGTGGGACTAGCGGCTACGAGCAGTACTTC.

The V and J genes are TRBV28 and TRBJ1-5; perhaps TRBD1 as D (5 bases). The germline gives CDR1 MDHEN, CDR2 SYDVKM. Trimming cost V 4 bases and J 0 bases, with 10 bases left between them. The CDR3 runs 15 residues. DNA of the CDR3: TGTGCCAGCAGTTCGGACATCCTTAGCAATCAGCCCCAGCATTTT. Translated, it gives CASSSDILSNQPQHF.

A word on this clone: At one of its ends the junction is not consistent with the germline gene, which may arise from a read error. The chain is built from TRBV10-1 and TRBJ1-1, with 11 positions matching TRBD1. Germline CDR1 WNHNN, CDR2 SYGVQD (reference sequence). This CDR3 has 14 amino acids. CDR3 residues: CASGETGTGGRAFF. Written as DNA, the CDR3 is TGCGCCAGCGGTGAAACCGGGACAGGGGGAAGAGCTTTCTTT.

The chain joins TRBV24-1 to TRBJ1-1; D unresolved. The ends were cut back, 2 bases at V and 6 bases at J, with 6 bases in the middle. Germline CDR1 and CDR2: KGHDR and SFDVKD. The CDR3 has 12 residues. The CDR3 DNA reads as TGTGCCACCAGTGATTCACGGGCTGAAGCTTTCTTT. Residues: CATSDSRAEAFF.

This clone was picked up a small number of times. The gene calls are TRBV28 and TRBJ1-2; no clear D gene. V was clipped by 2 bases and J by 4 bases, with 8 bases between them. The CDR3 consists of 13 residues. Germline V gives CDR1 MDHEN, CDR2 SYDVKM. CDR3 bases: TGTGCCAGCAGTTTAGCCGTCAGCTATGGCTACACCTTC. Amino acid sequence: CASSLAVSYGYTF.

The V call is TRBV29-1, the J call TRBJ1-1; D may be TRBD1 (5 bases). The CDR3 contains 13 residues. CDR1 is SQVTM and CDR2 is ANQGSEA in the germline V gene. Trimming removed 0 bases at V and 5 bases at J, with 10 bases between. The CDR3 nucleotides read TGCAGCGTTGAAGAAGGGGTTAGGACTGAAGCTTTCTTT. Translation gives CSVEEGVRTEAFF.

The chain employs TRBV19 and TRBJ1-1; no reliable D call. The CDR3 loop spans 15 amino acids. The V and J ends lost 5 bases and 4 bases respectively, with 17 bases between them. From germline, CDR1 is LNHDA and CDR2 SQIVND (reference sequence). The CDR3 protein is CASSFGNARVTEAFF. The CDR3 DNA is TGTGCCAGTAGTTTCGGGAACGCCCGGGTCACTGAAGCTTTCTTT.